One sample yielded the 2 T cell receptor beta chains listed below, sequenced in a study of CD8+ T cells in alopecia areata. Treatment defined: oral pan-JAK inhibitor, 5-10 mg twice daily. Extracted RNA was reverse transcribed into cDNA, the sequencing template. Assay: immunoSEQ multiplex PCR; the TCRdb copy retains only in-frame clones and omits some. This sample has approximately 210,000 clones, with 60% found just once. The specimen comprised CD4+ T cells sorted from blood, sampled at week 4, from a patient treated with tofacitinib. Receptors were obtained from a human donor with alopecia areata.

This clone was detected once. V and J are TRBV30 and TRBJ1-1; the D gene is possibly TRBD1 (5 bases). This CDR3 region has 15 residues. CDR1 and CDR2 (germline): GTSNPN, SVGIG (reference sequence). Trimming cost V 2 bases and J 4 bases, with 17 bases left between them. The CDR3: CAWSLPTGAGTEAFF. The CDR3 DNA reads as TGTGCCTGGAGTCTCCCGACCGGGGCGGGCACTGAAGCTTTCTTT.

The chain recombines TRBV29-1 with TRBJ1-1; D remains ambiguous. Trimming took off 4 bases at V and 4 bases at J, with 7 bases between the two ends. The germline gives CDR1 SQVTM, CDR2 ANQGSEA. This CDR3 region has 11 residues. CDR3 in DNA: TGCAGCGTTGCCCGGGGCACTGAAGCTTTCTTT. It is translated as CSVARGTEAFF. Variable domain in full (rest from reference TRBV29-1 and TRBJ1-1): SAVISQKPSRDICQRGTSLTIQCQVDSQVTMMFWYRQQPGQSLTLIATANQGSEATYESGFVIDKFPISRPNLTFSTLTVSNMSPEDSSIYLCSVARGTEAFFGQGTRLTVV.